These 29 T cell receptor beta chains share one sample of origin, sequenced in a study of control samples from healthy donors and cancer patients. Assay: immunoSEQ multiplex PCR; the TCRdb copy retains only in-frame clones and omits some. This sample yields tens of thousands of clones, of which 88% are seen a single time; roughly 14% belongs to the top ten. Sequenced sample: blood. The receptors were gathered from a woman in her 70s in good health.

This clone came up a few times. The genes are TRBV27 and TRBJ2-5; 12 positions agree with TRBD1. V was clipped by 4 bases and J by 5 bases; unmatched bases: 5. Germline-derived CDR1 and CDR2 are MNHEY and SMNVEV (reference sequence). The CDR3 is 15 residues long. The CDR3 region is CASSSGTGGAETQYF. The DNA for the CDR3 is TGTGCCAGCAGTTCCGGGACAGGGGGCGCGGAGACCCAGTACTTC.

The chain has TRBV28 and TRBJ1-1, with D unclear. CDR1 and CDR2 from the germline V gene are MDHEN and SYDVKM. V lost 1 base and J lost 0, with 9 bases in between. The CDR3 sequence is 15 residues long. CDR3 protein: CASSLYGVMNTEAFF. The DNA for the CDR3 is TGTGCCAGCAGTTTATACGGGGTTATGAACACTGAAGCTTTCTTT. The whole variable domain, filled in from reference TRBV28 and TRBJ1-1, reads DVKVTQSSRYLVKRTGEKVFLECVQDMDHENMFWYRQDPGLGLRLIYFSYDVKMKEKGDIPEGYSVSREKKERFSLILESASTNQTSMYLCASSLYGVMNTEAFFGQGTRLTVV.

With respect to this clone: The same CDR3 can be traced to other DNA sequences in this sample. The rearrangement links TRBV15 to TRBJ1-1, with D unresolved. The CDR3 loop spans 14 amino acids. Germline V gives CDR1 LNHNV, CDR2 YYDKDF (reference sequence). Trimming removed 0 bases at V and 2 bases at J, with 7 bases between. The CDR3 DNA follows: TGTGCCACCAGCAGAGATCCGGGAAACACTGAAGCTTTCTTT. Protein sequence: CATSRDPGNTEAFF. Looking up the rest from reference TRBV15 and TRBJ1-1 gives the full variable domain: DAMVIQNPRYQVTQFGKPVTLSCSQTLNHNVMYWYQQKSSQAPKLLFHYYDKDFNNEADTPDNFQSRRPNTSFCFLDIRSPGLGDTAMYLCATSRDPGNTEAFFGQGTRLTVV.

The J gene is TRBJ2-7, the V gene TRBV18; D may be TRBD1 (6 bases). V was pared by 6 bases and J by 8 bases, with 14 bases between. The CDR3 covers 12 residues. Germline CDR1 is KGHSH and CDR2 is LQKENI. CDR3 loop: CASSELRGQQYF. CDR3 nucleotide sequence: TGTGCCAGCTCGGAACTCAGGGGACAGCAGTACTTC. Complete variable domain (other parts from reference TRBV18 and TRBJ2-7): NAGVMQNPRHLVRRRGQEARLRCSPMKGHSHVYWYRQLPEEGLKFMVYLQKENIIDESGMPKERFSAEFPKEGPSILRIQQVVRGDSAAYFCASSELRGQQYFGPGTRLTVT.

Remarks on this clone: Within the sample, other DNA sequences also encode this same CDR3. The rearrangement links TRBV7-2 to TRBJ2-1, with D possibly being TRBD2 (7 bases). The germline V gene encodes CDR1 SGHTA and CDR2 FQGNSA. The CDR3 extends over 16 amino acids. V was cut by 6 bases and J by 4 bases, with 19 bases left in between. CDR3 sequence: CASSSRGGGAYNEQFF. Written as DNA, the CDR3 is TGTGCCAGCAGTTCAAGGGGGGGCGGGGCGTACAATGAGCAGTTCTTC.

The chain links TRBV12-3 or TRBV12-4 to TRBJ1-5; D ambiguous. CDR3 length: 13 residues. V lost 1 base and J lost 5, with 6 bases in between. CDR3 region: CASSLVADQPQHF. DNA of the CDR3: TGTGCCAGCAGTTTAGTCGCGGATCAGCCCCAGCATTTT.

The V and J genes are TRBV2 and TRBJ1-1; 9 nucleotides line up with TRBD1. After removal of 5 bases from V and 3 bases from J, the junction contained 7 bases not matched to a gene. CDR3 length: 15 residues. Germline CDR1 SNHLY, CDR2 FYNNEI. CDR3 residues: CASSFQTGGDTEAFF. The CDR3 DNA sequence: TGTGCCAGCAGTTTCCAGACAGGGGGGGACACTGAAGCTTTCTTT.

In DNA form, the CDR3 reads TGTGCCAGCAGCCCCTTTGCTCAGGGGGGCACAGATACGCAGTATTTT. It codes for CASSPFAQGGTDTQYF. The chain carries TRBV7-6 and TRBJ2-3; TRBD1 agrees at 7 bases. In germline, CDR1 is SGHVS, CDR2 FNYEAQ. This CDR3 is 16 amino acids long. The trim removed 5 bases at V and 1 base at J, leaving 9 bases unmatched.

The chain is built from TRBV6-1 and TRBJ2-5; no clear D gene. The germline V gene encodes CDR1 MNHNS and CDR2 SASEGT. With 0 bases removed from V and 4 bases from J, the gap between germline ends came to 12 bases. This CDR3 has 15 amino acids. The CDR3 DNA is TGTGCCAGCAGTGAAGCGATGCGGCAGGTAGAGACCCAGTACTTC. Its translation: CASSEAMRQVETQYF.

This chain joins TRBV7-6 and TRBJ1-3, with D perhaps TRBD1 (6 bases). Per the germline V gene, CDR1 is SGHVS and CDR2 is FNYEAQ. The CDR3 runs to 18 residues. V was cut by 1 base and J by 0 bases, with 16 bases left in between. CDR3 region: CASSLEFGRTASGNTIYF. CDR3 bases: TGTGCCAGCAGCTTAGAATTCGGGCGGACAGCCTCTGGAAACACCATATATTTT.

This clone appeared once. This chain connects TRBV27 to TRBJ2-2; weak D call: TRBD1 (6 bases). This CDR3 is built from 15 residues. The V end was cut by 5 bases, the J end by 0 bases, with 10 bases between. The V gene's germline CDR1 is MNHEY and CDR2 SMNVEV (reference sequence). DNA for the CDR3: TGTGCCAGCAGTCCTCGACAGGCGAACACCGGGGAGCTGTTTTTT. Residues: CASSPRQANTGELFF.

The J gene is TRBJ1-5, the V gene TRBV6-2 or TRBV6-3; 10 bases align to TRBD1. Trimming cost V 6 bases and J 4 bases; bases outside gene matches: 9. Germline V gene sequence: CDR1 MNHEY, CDR2 SVGEGT. This CDR3 has 16 residues. CDR3 protein: CASRPLGQGLNQPQHF. CDR3 nucleotides: TGTGCCAGCAGGCCTTTGGGACAGGGGCTAAATCAGCCCCAGCATTTT.

This chain links TRBV14 with TRBJ1-2, with D tentatively TRBD1 (6 bases). The CDR3 totals 15 residues. Germline V CDR1 and CDR2: SGHDN, FVKESK. Trimming removed 3 bases at V and 5 bases at J, with 16 bases between. In nucleotides, the CDR3 is TGTGCCAGCAGCCAGACAGGTGCCTCTACTTATGGCTACACCTTC. Amino acid sequence: CASSQTGASTYGYTF. Full variable domain (missing parts from reference TRBV14 and TRBJ1-2): EAGVTQFPSHSVIEKGQTVTLRCDPISGHDNLYWYRRVMGKEIKFLLHFVKESKQDESGMPNNRFLAERTGGTYSTLKVQPAELEDSGVYFCASSQTGASTYGYTFGSGTRLTVV.

The chain is built from TRBV18 and TRBJ1-1, with D perhaps TRBD1 (6 bases). The length of the CDR3 is 15 residues. Trimming shortened V by 2 bases and J by 0 bases, and 10 bases separated the two germline ends. Germline V gene lookup returns CDR1 KGHSH and CDR2 LQKENI. CDR3 coding DNA: TGTGCCAGCTCACCAACGGGACACTTGAACACTGAAGCTTTCTTT. It yields the protein CASSPTGHLNTEAFF.

The J gene is TRBJ1-4, the V gene TRBV6-5; D is ambiguous. The V end was cut by 2 bases, the J end by 4 bases, with 8 bases between. The CDR3 loop spans 14 amino acids. CDR1 MNHEY and CDR2 SVGAGI come from the germline V gene. The CDR3 sequence is CASSYVSNNEKLFF. The CDR3 DNA sequence: TGTGCCAGCAGTTACGTTTCAAATAATGAAAAACTGTTTTTT.

The chain has TRBV12-3 or TRBV12-4 and TRBJ1-1; D unclear. The V end lost 0 bases, the J end lost 3 bases, and 2 bases lay between the germline ends. The CDR3 consists of 12 residues. The CDR3 sequence is CASSLAHTEAFF. The DNA for the CDR3 is TGTGCCAGCAGTTTAGCGCACACTGAAGCTTTCTTT.

The chain joins TRBV5-1 to TRBJ1-1; 7 nucleotides align to TRBD1. The length of the CDR3 is 15 residues. Trimming took 3 bases from V and 1 from J; bases not matched to a gene: 6. Germline-derived CDR1 and CDR2 are SGHRS and YFSETQ. CDR3 amino acids: CASSSTGNENTEAFF. The CDR3 bases are TGCGCCAGCAGCTCGACAGGGAACGAGAACACTGAAGCTTTCTTT.

This chain uses TRBV15 with TRBJ1-1; D gene ambiguous. This CDR3 region has 15 residues. The V gene's germline CDR1 is LNHNV and CDR2 YYDKDF (reference sequence). V lost 0 bases, J lost 6 bases, and 14 bases lay in between. CDR3 bases: TGTGCCACCAGCAGAGACCAGCGTGGAGTGGCTGAAGCTTTCTTT. This codes for CATSRDQRGVAEAFF.

To note about this clone: The same CDR3 arises from other DNA sequences in this sample as well. The chain uses TRBV5-4 and TRBJ1-2; 10 bases are a match to TRBD1. J was trimmed by 5 bases and V by 0 bases; bases with no gene match: 1. The CDR3 extends over 14 amino acids. Germline CDR1 and CDR2: SGHNT and YYREEE (reference sequence). CDR3 sequence: CASSLGGQGYGYTF. CDR3 bases: TGTGCCAGCAGCTTGGGGGGACAGGGGTATGGCTACACCTTC.

The gene calls are TRBV30 and TRBJ1-4; tentative D call: TRBD1 (6 bases). V lost 8 bases, J lost 8 bases, and 18 bases lay in between. The CDR3 covers 13 residues. Per the germline V gene, CDR1 is GTSNPN and CDR2 is SVGIG (reference sequence). In nucleotides, the CDR3 is TGTGCCGCAACTCCCCCCGGGGGCGAAAAACTGTTTTTT. This encodes CAATPPGGEKLFF.

The chain uses TRBV4-1 and TRBJ1-3; unclear D gene. The CDR3 sequence is 14 residues long. V shed 0 bases and J shed 4 bases, with 7 bases lying between them. Germline values: CDR1 MGHRA, CDR2 YSYEKL. As DNA, the CDR3 is TGCGCCAGCAGCCAAGATCCGGTGGGAAACACCATATATTTT. Translating gives CASSQDPVGNTIYF.

This rearrangement joins TRBV5-1 to TRBJ2-1, with D possibly TRBD2 on 5 matching bases. Trimming shortened V by 4 bases and J by 15 bases, and 14 bases separated the two germline ends. Per the germline V gene, CDR1 is SGHRS and CDR2 is YFSETQ. The CDR3 has 11 residues. The CDR3 DNA reads TGCGCCAGCAGCGCCGGGAACACGTGGTTCTTC. Amino acid sequence: CASSAGNTWFF.

V usage is TRBV29-1 and J usage is TRBJ1-3; unclear D gene. CDR3 size: 15 residues. V lost 4 bases and J 0 bases, leaving 13 bases between the germline ends. The germline V gene encodes CDR1 SQVTM and CDR2 ANQGSEA. This chain's CDR3 is CSVGISGSSGNTIYF. The CDR3, as DNA: TGCAGCGTTGGAATCTCGGGGAGCTCTGGAAACACCATATATTTT.

V is TRBV27 and J is TRBJ1-2, with D perhaps TRBD1 (5 bases). Trimming took off 1 base at V and 9 bases at J, with 21 bases between the two ends. The CDR3 is 16 residues long. Per the germline V gene, CDR1 is MNHEY and CDR2 is SMNVEV (reference sequence). CDR3 protein: CASSLYLNGGTTSYTF. The DNA for the CDR3 is TGTGCCAGCAGTTTATACTTAAATGGGGGGACGACAAGCTACACCTTC.

CDR3 DNA: TGTGCCAGCAGTTACCCGGGAACGGGTAATGAAAAACTGTTTTTT. Amino acid sequence: CASSYPGTGNEKLFF. The chain is built from TRBV6-6 and TRBJ1-4; the D is unclear. Per germline, CDR1 MNHNY and CDR2 SVGAGI (reference sequence). This CDR3 is built from 15 residues. V was pared by 2 bases and J by 4 bases, with 11 bases between.

The genes are TRBV2 and TRBJ1-2; TRBD1 agrees at 9 bases. This CDR3 contains 14 residues. Germline CDR1 reads SNHLY; CDR2 reads FYNNEI. With 6 bases clipped from V and 4 bases from J, the junction kept 6 bases outside the gene matches. The CDR3 nucleotides are TGTGCCAGCAGAGGGACAGGGATTACCTATGGCTACACCTTC. This encodes CASRGTGITYGYTF.

The chain links TRBV20-1 to TRBJ2-1; 12 positions agree with TRBD2. This CDR3 comprises 18 residues. CDR1 DFQATT and CDR2 SNEGSKA come from the germline V gene (reference sequence). Trimming at V came to 3 bases and at J to 0 bases, leaving 9 bases not matched to a gene. In DNA form, the CDR3 reads TGCAGTGCTAGTGGGAGACTAGCGGGGGAGAGCTCCTACAATGAGCAGTTCTTC. As protein: CSASGRLAGESSYNEQFF.

Here the CDR3 DNA reads TGTGCCAGCAGCCAAGATTCACGGGGACTAGCGGGAGTCCCTAGGGACGAGCAGTACTTC. It translates to CASSQDSRGLAGVPRDEQYF. The chain uses TRBV3-1 (or the pseudogene TRBV3-2) and TRBJ2-7; 14 bases agree with TRBD2. The ends lost 0 bases at V and 5 bases at J; junction bases unmatched: 15. This CDR3 spans 20 amino acids. Germline V CDR1 and CDR2: LGHDT, YNNKEL (reference sequence).

This clone was seen only once. The chain is built from TRBV28 and TRBJ1-5; 10 positions agree with TRBD1. Germline values: CDR1 MDHEN, CDR2 SYDVKM. Trimming at V came to 6 bases and at J to 9 bases, leaving 14 bases not matched to a gene. The CDR3 length is 16 residues. Written as DNA, the CDR3 is TGTGCCAGCAGGACACCTCCTCGGGACAGGGGTTTGCCCCAGCATTTT. This encodes CASRTPPRDRGLPQHF.